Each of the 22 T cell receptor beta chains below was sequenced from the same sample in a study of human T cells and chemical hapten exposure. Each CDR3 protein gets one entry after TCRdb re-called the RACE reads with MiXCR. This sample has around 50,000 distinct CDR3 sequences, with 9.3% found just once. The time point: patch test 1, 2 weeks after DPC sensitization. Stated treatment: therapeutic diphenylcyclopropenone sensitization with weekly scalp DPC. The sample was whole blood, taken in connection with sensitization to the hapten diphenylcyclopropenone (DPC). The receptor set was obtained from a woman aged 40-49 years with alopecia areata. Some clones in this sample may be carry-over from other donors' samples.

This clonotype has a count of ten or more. The CDR3 reads CSVKVTGADSPLHF. CDR3 sequence (DNA): TGCAGCGTAAAGGTTACCGGGGCGGACTCACCCCTCCACTTT. The chain uses TRBV29-1 and TRBJ1-6; a possible D gene is TRBD1 (5 bases). This CDR3 has 14 residues. V lost 6 bases to trimming and J lost 10 bases, with 19 bases between them. CDR1 and CDR2 (germline): SQVTM, ANQGSEA.

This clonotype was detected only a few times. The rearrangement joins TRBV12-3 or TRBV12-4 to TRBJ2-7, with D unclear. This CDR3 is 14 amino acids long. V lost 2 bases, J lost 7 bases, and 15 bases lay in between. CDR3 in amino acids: CASSLRMSVGEQYF. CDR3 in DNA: TGTGCCAGCAGTTTACGAATGTCTGTGGGTGAGCAGTACTTC.

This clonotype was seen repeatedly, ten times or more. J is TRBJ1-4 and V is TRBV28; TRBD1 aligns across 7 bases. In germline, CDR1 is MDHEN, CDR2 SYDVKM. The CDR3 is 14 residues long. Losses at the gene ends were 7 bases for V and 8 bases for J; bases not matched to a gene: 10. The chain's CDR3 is CASIRDRRNEKLFF. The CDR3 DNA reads TGTGCCAGCATTCGGGACAGACGGAACGAAAAACTGTTTTTT.

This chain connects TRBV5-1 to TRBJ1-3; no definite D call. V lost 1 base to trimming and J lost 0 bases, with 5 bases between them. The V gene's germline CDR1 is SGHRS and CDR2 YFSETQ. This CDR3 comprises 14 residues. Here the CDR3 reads CASSLTDSGNTIYF. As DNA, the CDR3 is TGCGCCAGCAGCTTGACAGACTCTGGAAACACCATATATTTT.

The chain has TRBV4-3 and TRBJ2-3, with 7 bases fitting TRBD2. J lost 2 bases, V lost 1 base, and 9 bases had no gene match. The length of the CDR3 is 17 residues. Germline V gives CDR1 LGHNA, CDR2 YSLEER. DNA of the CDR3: TGCGCCAGCAGCCAAGGCGGGGGAGTAGGATTCACAGATACGCAGTATTTT. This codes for CASSQGGGVGFTDTQYF.

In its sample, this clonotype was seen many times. The CDR3 coding sequence is TGTGCCAGCAGCCCCGGACAGTCCTACAATGAGCAGTTCTTC. This encodes CASSPGQSYNEQFF. The chain is built from TRBV9 and TRBJ2-1; perhaps TRBD1 as D (6 bases). Per germline, CDR1 SGDLS and CDR2 YYNGEE. The CDR3 contains 14 residues. The V and J ends lost 4 bases and 1 base respectively, with 9 bases between them.

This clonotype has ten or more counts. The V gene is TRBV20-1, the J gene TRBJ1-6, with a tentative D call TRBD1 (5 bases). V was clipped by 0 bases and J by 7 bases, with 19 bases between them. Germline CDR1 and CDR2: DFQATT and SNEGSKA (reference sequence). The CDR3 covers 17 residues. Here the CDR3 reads CSARDRAGSPKNSPLHF. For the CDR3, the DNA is TGCAGTGCTAGAGATAGGGCAGGGAGCCCGAAAAATTCACCCCTCCACTTT.

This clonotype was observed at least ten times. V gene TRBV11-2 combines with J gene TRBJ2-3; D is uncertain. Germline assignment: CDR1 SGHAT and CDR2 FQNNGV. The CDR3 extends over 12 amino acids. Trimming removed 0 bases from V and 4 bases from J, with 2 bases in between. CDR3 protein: CASSLDADTQYF. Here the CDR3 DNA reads TGTGCCAGCAGCTTAGATGCAGATACGCAGTATTTT.

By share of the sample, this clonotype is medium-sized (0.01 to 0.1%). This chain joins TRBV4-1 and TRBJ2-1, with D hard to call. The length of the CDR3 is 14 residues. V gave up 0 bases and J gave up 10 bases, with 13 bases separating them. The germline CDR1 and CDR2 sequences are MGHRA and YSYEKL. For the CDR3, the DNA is TGCGCCAGCAGCCAAGAACCCGCAGAGTTCGAGCAGTTCTTC. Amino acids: CASSQEPAEFEQFF.

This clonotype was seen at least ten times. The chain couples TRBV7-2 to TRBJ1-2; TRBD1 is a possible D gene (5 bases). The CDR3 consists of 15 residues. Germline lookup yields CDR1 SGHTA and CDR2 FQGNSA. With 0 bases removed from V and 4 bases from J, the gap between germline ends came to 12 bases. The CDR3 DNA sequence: TGTGCCAGCAGCTTAGCGGGACCCAGAGGCTATGGCTACACCTTC. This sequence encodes CASSLAGPRGYGYTF.

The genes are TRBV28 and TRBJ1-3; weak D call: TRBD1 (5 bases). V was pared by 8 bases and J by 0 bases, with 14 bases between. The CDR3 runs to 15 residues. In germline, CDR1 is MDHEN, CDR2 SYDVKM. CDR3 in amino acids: CASAFAGYSGNTIYF. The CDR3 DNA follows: TGTGCCAGCGCCTTCGCAGGGTACTCTGGAAACACCATATATTTT.

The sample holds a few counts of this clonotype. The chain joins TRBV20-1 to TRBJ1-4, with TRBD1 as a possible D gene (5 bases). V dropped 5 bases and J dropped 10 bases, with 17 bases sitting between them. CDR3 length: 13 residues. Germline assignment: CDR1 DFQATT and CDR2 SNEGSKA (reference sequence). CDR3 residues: CSAPGTVGGKLFF. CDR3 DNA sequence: TGCAGTGCTCCCGGGACGGTCGGCGGAAAACTGTTTTTT.

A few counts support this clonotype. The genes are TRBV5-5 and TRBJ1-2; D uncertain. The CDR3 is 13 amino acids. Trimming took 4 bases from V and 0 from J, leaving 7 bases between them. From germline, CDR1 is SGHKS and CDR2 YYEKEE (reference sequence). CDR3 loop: CASSPLPNYGYTF. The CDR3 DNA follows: TGTGCCAGCAGCCCCCTACCTAACTATGGCTACACCTTC.

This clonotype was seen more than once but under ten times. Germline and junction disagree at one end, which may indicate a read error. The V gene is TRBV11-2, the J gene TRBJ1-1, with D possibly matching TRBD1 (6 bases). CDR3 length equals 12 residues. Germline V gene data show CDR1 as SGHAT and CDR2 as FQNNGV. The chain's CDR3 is CASSLEDPGADF. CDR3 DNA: TGTGCCAGCAGCTTAGAGGACCCAGGGGCGGACTTT.

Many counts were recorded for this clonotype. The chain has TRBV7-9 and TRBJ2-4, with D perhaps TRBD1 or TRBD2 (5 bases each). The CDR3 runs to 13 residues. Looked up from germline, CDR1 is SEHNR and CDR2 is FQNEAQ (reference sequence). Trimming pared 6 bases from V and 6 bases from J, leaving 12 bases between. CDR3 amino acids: CASRRGTTNIQYF. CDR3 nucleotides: TGTGCCAGCAGACGGGGCACGACAAACATTCAGTACTTC.

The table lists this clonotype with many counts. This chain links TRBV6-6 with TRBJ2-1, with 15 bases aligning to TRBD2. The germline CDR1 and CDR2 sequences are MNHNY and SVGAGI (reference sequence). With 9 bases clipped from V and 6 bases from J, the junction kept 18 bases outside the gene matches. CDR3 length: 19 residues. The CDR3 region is CASCRGTSGGRLGCNEQFF. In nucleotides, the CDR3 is TGTGCCAGTTGCCGCGGGACTAGCGGGGGGCGCTTGGGTTGCAATGAGCAGTTCTTC.

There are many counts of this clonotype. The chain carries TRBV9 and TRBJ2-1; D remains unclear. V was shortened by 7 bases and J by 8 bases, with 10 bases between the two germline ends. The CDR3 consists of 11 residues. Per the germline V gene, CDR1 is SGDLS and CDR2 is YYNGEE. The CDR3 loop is CASSNWDEQFF. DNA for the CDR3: TGTGCCAGCTCGAATTGGGATGAGCAGTTCTTC.

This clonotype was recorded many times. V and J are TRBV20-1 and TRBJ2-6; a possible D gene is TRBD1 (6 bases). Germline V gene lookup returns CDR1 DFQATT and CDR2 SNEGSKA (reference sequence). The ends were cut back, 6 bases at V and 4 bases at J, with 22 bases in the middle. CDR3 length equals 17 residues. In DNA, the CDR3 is TGCAGTGCAAACATTAAATCCCGGGACACCGGGGCCAACGTCCTGACTTTC. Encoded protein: CSANIKSRDTGANVLTF.

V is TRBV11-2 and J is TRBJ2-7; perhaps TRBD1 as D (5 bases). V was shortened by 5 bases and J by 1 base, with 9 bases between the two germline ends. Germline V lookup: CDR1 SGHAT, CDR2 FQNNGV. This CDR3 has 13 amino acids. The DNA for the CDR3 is TGTGCCAGCAGCCGACAGATGTCCTACGAGCAGTACTTC. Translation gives CASSRQMSYEQYF. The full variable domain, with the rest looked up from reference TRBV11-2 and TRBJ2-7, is EAGVAQSPRYKIIEKRQSVAFWCNPISGHATLYWYQQILGQGPKLLIQFQNNGVVDDSQLPKDRFSAERLKGVDSTLKIQPAKLEDSAVYLCASSRQMSYEQYFGPGTRLTVT.

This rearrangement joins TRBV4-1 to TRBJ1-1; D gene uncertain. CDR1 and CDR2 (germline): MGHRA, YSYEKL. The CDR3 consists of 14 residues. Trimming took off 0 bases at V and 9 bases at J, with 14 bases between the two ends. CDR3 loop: CASSQDMAGGKAFF. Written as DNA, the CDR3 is TGCGCCAGCAGCCAAGATATGGCAGGTGGGAAAGCTTTCTTT.

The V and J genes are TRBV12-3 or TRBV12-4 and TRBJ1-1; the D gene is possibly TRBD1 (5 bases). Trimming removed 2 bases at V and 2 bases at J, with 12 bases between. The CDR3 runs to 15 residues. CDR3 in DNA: TGTGCCAGCAGTTTAAAGGGGAGAGTCAACACTGAAGCTTTCTTT. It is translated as CASSLKGRVNTEAFF.

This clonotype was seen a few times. The CDR3, as DNA: TGTGCCAGCAGGGTTACAGGGGCGAGAACTGAAGCTTTCTTT. The encoded protein is CASRVTGARTEAFF. The V call is TRBV6-2 or TRBV6-3, the J call TRBJ1-1; 7 bases fit TRBD1. Unmatched junction bases numbered 9, after V lost 6 bases and J lost 5 bases. Per the germline V gene, CDR1 is MNHEY and CDR2 is SVGEGT. The CDR3 has 14 residues.